These 25 T cell receptor beta chains were all obtained from the same sample, sequenced in a study of spatial heterogeneity in lung cancer. From the 5' RACE reads, TCRdb called clonotypes with MiXCR, one entry per CDR3 protein. The repertoire holds some 50,000 distinct CDR3 sequences, with 7.5% to 8% as singletons. Documented time point: sample taken at primary tumor resection. TCRs were sequenced from unsorted whole RNA of tumor, nontumor lung or PBMC. Specimen: PBMCs, collected at surgery. All receptors derive from a female donor with early-stage non-small cell lung cancer.

This clonotype has at least ten counts. The chain employs TRBV6-5 and TRBJ1-6; the D gene is possibly TRBD1 (6 bases). This CDR3 is built from 16 residues. The germline CDR1 and CDR2 sequences are MNHEY and SVGAGI. Trimming removed 1 base from V and 6 bases from J, with 13 bases in between. The CDR3 region has the DNA TGTGCCAGCAGTTACTTCGGGGGCAGCCTTAATTCACCCCTCCACTTT. This translates into CASSYFGGSLNSPLHF.

CDR3 sequence (DNA): TGTGCCAGCAGCTCTTGGACAGGGGGCTTGTATGGCTACACCTTC. As protein: CASSSWTGGLYGYTF. The rearrangement uses TRBV7-9 and TRBJ1-2, with 11 nucleotides matching TRBD1. Germline CDR1 reads SEHNR; CDR2 reads FQNEAQ (reference sequence). CDR3 size: 15 residues. V gave up 4 bases and J gave up 5 bases; unmatched junction bases: 6.

This clonotype was found many times. V usage is TRBV11-2 and J usage is TRBJ2-3; TRBD1 agrees at 11 bases. CDR1 and CDR2 from the germline V gene are SGHAT and FQNNGV. The CDR3 sequence is 17 residues long. Germline trimming cut 0 bases from V and 1 base from J; bases unmatched to any gene: 3. The DNA for the CDR3 is TGTGCCAGCAGCTTAGACTCGGACAGGGGGCGCACAGATACGCAGTATTTT. It is translated as CASSLDSDRGRTDTQYF.

This clonotype occurred many times. The V and J genes are TRBV12-3 or TRBV12-4 and TRBJ2-5; 10 bases map to TRBD2. V lost 4 bases, J lost 1 base, and 9 bases stayed unmatched. This CDR3 spans 17 amino acids. The CDR3 loop is CASSSSRLAGIQETQYF. CDR3 coding DNA: TGTGCCAGCAGTTCAAGTCGACTAGCGGGCATCCAAGAGACCCAGTACTTC.

This clonotype showed up many times. The rearrangement uses TRBV7-9 and TRBJ2-3; D might be TRBD2 (7 bases). V lost 5 bases and J lost 4, with 22 bases in between. Germline V gene lookup returns CDR1 SEHNR and CDR2 FQNEAQ (reference sequence). This CDR3 is 17 amino acids long. Written as DNA, the CDR3 is TGTGCCAGCAGCCCAAGGATGGCGGGGGCAATCGCAGATACGCAGTATTTT. The encoded protein is CASSPRMAGAIADTQYF.

This chain uses TRBV18 with TRBJ2-3, with 7 bases identical to TRBD1. Germline CDR1 reads KGHSH; CDR2 reads LQKENI. The CDR3 length is 15 residues. The junction had 6 bases not matched to a gene; V was cut back by 5 bases and J by 1 base. The CDR3 region has the DNA TGTGCCAGCTCATCGACAGGGATAGGCACAGATACGCAGTATTTT. Protein product: CASSSTGIGTDTQYF. The full variable domain, with the rest looked up from reference TRBV18 and TRBJ2-3, is NAGVMQNPRHLVRRRGQEARLRCSPMKGHSHVYWYRQLPEEGLKFMVYLQKENIIDESGMPKERFSAEFPKEGPSILRIQQVVRGDSAAYFCASSSTGIGTDTQYFGPGTRLTVL.

CDR3 DNA: TGCAGTGCCCTGGGACAGGGGGACTATGGCTACACCTTC. It translates to CSALGQGDYGYTF. The chain joins TRBV20-1 to TRBJ1-2, with 11 nucleotides matching TRBD1. The V gene end was trimmed by 6 bases and the J gene end by 3 bases; junction bases not matched to a gene: 3. This CDR3 spans 13 amino acids. The germline CDR1 and CDR2 sequences are DFQATT and SNEGSKA (reference sequence).

The gene calls are TRBV15 and TRBJ2-1; D remains ambiguous. CDR1 LNHNV and CDR2 YYDKDF come from the germline V gene (reference sequence). Between the trimmed V and J ends, which lost 4 bases and 5 bases, there was a span of 9 bases. The CDR3 spans 13 residues. The CDR3 region is CATSIRSHNEQFF. CDR3 DNA: TGTGCCACCAGCATAAGGTCACACAATGAGCAGTTCTTC.

This clonotype was counted a few times. The chain employs TRBV4-2 and TRBJ2-4, with D perhaps matching TRBD2 (6 bases). This CDR3 has 16 residues. Trimming removed 4 bases from V and 3 bases from J, with 16 bases in between. Germline V lookup: CDR1 LGHNA, CDR2 YNFKEQ. The CDR3 nucleotides read TGTGCCAGCAGCCCCGCGGACCTAGCGAGCAAAAACATTCAGTACTTC. This encodes CASSPADLASKNIQYF.

This clonotype has ten or more counts. This chain links TRBV20-1 with TRBJ1-2; 7 bases align to TRBD1. The V and J ends lost 7 bases and 2 bases, in that order; junction bases with no gene match: 7. The CDR3 loop spans 13 amino acids. Germline CDR1 reads DFQATT; CDR2 reads SNEGSKA (reference sequence). As DNA, the CDR3 is TGCAGTGGTCGGACAGGTGGAAACTATGGCTACACCTTC. Translating it yields CSGRTGGNYGYTF.

This clonotype appeared once. V usage is TRBV20-1 and J usage is TRBJ2-7; 8 nucleotides line up with TRBD1. The J segment lost 5 bases and the V segment lost 5 bases, leaving 5 bases of the junction unmatched. Germline V gene data show CDR1 as DFQATT and CDR2 as SNEGSKA (reference sequence). The CDR3 length is 12 residues. The CDR3 spells CSAYGQGDEQYF. As DNA, the CDR3 is TGCAGTGCTTACGGACAGGGCGACGAGCAGTACTTC.

This clonotype occurred many times. The chain couples TRBV20-1 to TRBJ1-1; D gene uncertain. The CDR3 is made up of 13 amino acids. V was shortened by 3 bases and J by 0 bases, with 8 bases between the two germline ends. CDR1 is DFQATT, CDR2 SNEGSKA, per germline (reference sequence). CDR3 in amino acids: CSASFGMNTEAFF. The CDR3, as DNA: TGCAGTGCTAGTTTTGGAATGAACACTGAAGCTTTCTTT.

This clonotype was counted many times. The genes are TRBV29-1 and TRBJ2-2; D gene ambiguous. CDR1 and CDR2 from the germline V gene are SQVTM and ANQGSEA. The CDR3 consists of 10 residues. Trimming cost V 2 bases and J 7 bases, with 2 bases left between them. CDR3 protein: CSVELGELFF. CDR3 sequence (DNA): TGCAGCGTTGAACTCGGGGAGCTGTTTTTT.

This clonotype showed up just a few times. The chain carries TRBV5-8 and TRBJ1-2; 8 bases fit TRBD1. Germline CDR1 reads SGHTS; CDR2 reads YDEGEE. V lost 2 bases and J lost 7; bases outside the gene matches: 7. This CDR3 region has 14 residues. CDR3 amino acids: CASSFRQGWRGYTF. The CDR3 coding sequence is TGTGCCAGCAGCTTCCGACAGGGGTGGCGTGGCTACACCTTC.

The V and J genes are TRBV20-1 and TRBJ2-3; 7 bases map to TRBD1. Germline CDR1 and CDR2: DFQATT and SNEGSKA (reference sequence). The CDR3 extends over 12 amino acids. With V trimmed by 8 bases and J by 4 bases, 6 bases remained unmatched. CDR3 protein: CSLRQGADTQYF. The CDR3 bases are TGCAGTCTCAGACAGGGAGCAGATACGCAGTATTTT.

The sample holds many counts of this clonotype. The rearrangement links TRBV20-1 to TRBJ2-7, with a tentative D call TRBD1 (6 bases). The CDR3 extends over 13 amino acids. The V end lost 3 bases, the J end lost 2 bases, and 11 bases lay between the germline ends. Germline CDR1 DFQATT, CDR2 SNEGSKA (reference sequence). CDR3 region: CSASIGQPYEQYF. The CDR3 nucleotides read TGCAGTGCTAGTATAGGACAGCCCTACGAGCAGTACTTC.

This clonotype showed up just a few times. V is TRBV30 and J is TRBJ2-1; D ambiguous. Looked up from germline, CDR1 is GTSNPN and CDR2 is SVGIG (reference sequence). The V end was cut by 4 bases, the J end by 6 bases, with 10 bases between. CDR3 length equals 12 residues. The CDR3 loop reads CAWMITSNEQFF. The CDR3 nucleotides read TGTGCCTGGATGATTACGTCCAATGAGCAGTTCTTC.

A few counts support this clonotype. The CDR3 here is CASHRDGQDATYGYTF. In nucleotides, the CDR3 is TGCGCCAGCCATAGGGACGGACAGGACGCTACCTATGGCTACACCTTC. The V call is TRBV4-3, the J call TRBJ1-2; 7 nucleotides agree with TRBD1. CDR3 length equals 16 residues. Germline assignment: CDR1 LGHNA and CDR2 YSLEER. Trimming took 8 bases from V and 4 from J; bases not matched to a gene: 16.

This clonotype was observed many times. The chain employs TRBV7-9 and TRBJ2-3, with D possibly TRBD1 on 5 matching bases. The V gene's germline CDR1 is SEHNR and CDR2 FQNEAQ (reference sequence). Trimming removed 1 base at V and 1 base at J, with 9 bases between. CDR3 size: 15 residues. The CDR3 sequence is CASSLVQGGTDTQYF. CDR3 bases: TGTGCCAGCAGCTTAGTTCAAGGGGGCACAGATACGCAGTATTTT. Full variable domain (outside the CDR3, taken from reference TRBV7-9 and TRBJ2-3): DTGVSQNPRHKITKRGQNVTFRCDPISEHNRLYWYRQTLGQGPEFLTYFQNEAQLEKSRLLSDRFSAERPKGSFSTLEIQRTEQGDSAMYLCASSLVQGGTDTQYFGPGTRLTVL.

This clonotype was recorded many times. The genes are TRBV7-2 and TRBJ1-2; D not resolved. Germline CDR1 is SGHTA and CDR2 is FQGNSA. The V and J ends lost 5 bases and 8 bases respectively, with 15 bases between them. The CDR3 has 13 residues. The CDR3 region is CASSPGPVRGYTF. The DNA for the CDR3 is TGTGCCAGCAGCCCCGGACCCGTTAGAGGCTACACCTTC.

This clonotype has a handful of counts. The chain joins TRBV6-5 to TRBJ1-6; 8 bases fit TRBD1. The CDR3 covers 15 residues. The V segment lost 4 bases and the J segment 4 bases; nucleotides outside the gene matches: 3. Germline V gives CDR1 MNHEY, CDR2 SVGAGI. The CDR3 loop reads CASSSDRGYNSPLHF. CDR3 bases: TGTGCCAGCAGTTCCGACAGGGGTTATAATTCACCCCTCCACTTT.

This clonotype was found many times. This rearrangement joins TRBV20-1 to TRBJ2-7; 10 nucleotides line up with TRBD1. The CDR3 spans 12 residues. Germline CDR1 DFQATT, CDR2 SNEGSKA (reference sequence). Losses at the gene ends were 5 bases for V and 6 bases for J; bases not matched to a gene: 4. The CDR3 nucleotides read TGCAGTGCTGAAAGACAGGGGGCCGAGCAGTACTTC. Its protein is CSAERQGAEQYF.

This clonotype was seen at least ten times. The gene calls are TRBV12-3 or TRBV12-4 and TRBJ2-2; maybe TRBD2 (6 bases). The CDR3 is made up of 15 amino acids. V gave up 6 bases and J gave up 7 bases, with 18 bases separating them. The CDR3 nucleotides read TGTGCCAGCAGACGGACTACGAAAGGCAACGGGGAGCTGTTTTTT. It codes for CASRRTTKGNGELFF.

The chain employs TRBV28 and TRBJ1-2; tentatively, D is TRBD1 (5 bases). The V end lost 4 bases, the J end lost 1 base, and 19 bases lay between the germline ends. The germline V gene has CDR1 MDHEN and CDR2 SYDVKM. The CDR3 covers 17 residues. CDR3 residues: CASSYRSGAQFNYGYTF. The CDR3 DNA reads TGTGCCAGCAGTTACCGTAGCGGGGCCCAGTTTAACTATGGCTACACCTTC.

This clonotype was recorded at least ten times. CDR3 in amino acids: CASSVARGSPNQPQHF. CDR3 bases: TGTGCCAGCAGCGTAGCTAGGGGCAGCCCCAATCAGCCCCAGCATTTT. The chain is built from TRBV9 and TRBJ1-5; a possible D gene is TRBD1 (5 bases). The CDR3 has 16 amino acids. Germline V lookup: CDR1 SGDLS, CDR2 YYNGEE. V lost 0 bases and J 3 bases, leaving 13 bases between the germline ends.